Here is one TCR beta chain with its context. Its antigen is unidentified. The data were obtained in a study of blood T cells in healthy people across ages. Findings of the study overall: PBMC samples, being unsorted, prevented any conclusive comparison of naive and antigen-experienced cells.

A sample-barcoded 5' primer and a J-beta primer mix were used in a second PCR of roughly 7 to 11 cycles. TCRdb passed the 5' RACE reads through MiXCR, listing each CDR3 protein once. The sample yields about 830,000 distinct CDR3 sequences, about 62% seen once. This TCR came from a man aged 30-40 years in good health. The sequencing input was blood.

CDR3 sequence (DNA): TGTGCCAGCAGCTTAGTAATTGTTGAGGCTGAGCAGTTCTTC. It encodes CASSLVIVEAEQFF. The chain uses TRBV7-9 and TRBJ2-1; no definite D call. Trimming shortened V by 1 base and J by 9 bases, and 13 bases separated the two germline ends. This CDR3 region has 14 residues. Germline loops: CDR1 SEHNR, CDR2 FQNEAQ (reference sequence).